A selection of T cell receptor beta chains follows, all from one sample in a study of patients and donors after allogeneic stem cell transplantation. TCRdb analysed the RT-PCR reads with MiXCR anew, one entry per CDR3 protein. The sample contains approximately 200,000 distinct CDR3 sequences, about 37% of which appear only once. What was sequenced was blood, either unsorted or a sorted T cell fraction (not recorded which). These receptors were obtained from a human donor who was either an allogeneic HSCT recipient or a stem cell or donor lymphocyte infusion donor (not recorded which). It is not recorded whose cells these are; they may come from a transplant donor. Each CDR3 is given with its conserved first and last residue. A D gene is named only where the DNA matches it firmly. For some rows the clone size is stated as once, few or many, or as a class when expanded; others skip it.

D: -
size: few
V: TRBV27
J: TRBJ1-1
CDR3: CASSAFRGGTEAFF
DNA: TGTGCCAGCAGTGCGTTCAGGGGTGGCACTGAAGCTTTCTTT

D: -
size: -
V: TRBV5-1
J: TRBJ2-2
CDR3: CASSLGQTNTGELFF
DNA: TGCGCCAGCAGCTTGGGGCAGACGAACACCGGGGAGCTGTTTTTT

D: -
size: -
V: TRBV4-2
J: TRBJ1-5
CDR3: CASSHSNQPQHF
DNA: TGTGCCAGCAGCCACAGCAATCAGCCCCAGCATTTT

D: -
size: -
V: TRBV7-2
J: TRBJ1-5
CDR3: CASSQTGLANQPQHF
DNA: TGTGCCAGCAGTCAGACCGGGCTGGCCAATCAGCCCCAGCATTTT

D: -
size: -
V: TRBV3-1
J: TRBJ1-2
CDR3: CASSQEGLDYGYTF
DNA: TGTGCCAGCAGCCAAGAGGGGCTGGACTATGGCTACACCTTC

D: -
size: -
V: TRBV7-9
J: TRBJ1-4
CDR3: CASSLEAATNEKLFF
DNA: TGTGCCAGCAGCTTAGAGGCAGCGACTAATGAAAAACTGTTTTTT

D: -
size: few
V: TRBV20-1
J: TRBJ2-7
CDR3: CSARDNRYEQYF
DNA: TGCAGTGCGAGGGACAACCGCTACGAGCAGTACTTC

D: TRBD2
size: -
V: TRBV12-3/TRBV12-4
J: TRBJ2-1
CDR3: CASSLWRLATNEQFF
DNA: TGTGCCAGCAGTTTATGGAGACTAGCGACTAATGAGCAGTTCTTC

D: -
size: few
V: TRBV7-9
J: TRBJ2-7
CDR3: CASSSSQTPYEQYF
DNA: TGTGCCAGCAGCTCGTCGCAGACCCCCTACGAGCAGTACTTC

D: -
size: few
V: TRBV10-3
J: TRBJ2-1
CDR3: CAIRRGSGFSFYNEQFF
DNA: TGTGCCATCAGACGCGGCTCAGGGTTTTCCTTTTACAATGAGCAGTTCTTC

D: -
size: -
V: TRBV7-2
J: TRBJ1-5
CDR3: CASSLGYGSNQPQHF
DNA: TGTGCCAGCAGTCTGGGGTACGGTAGCAATCAGCCCCAGCATTTT

D: -
size: few
V: TRBV19
J: TRBJ1-1
CDR3: CASSIRRGPMNTEAFF
DNA: TGTGCCAGTAGTATACGCAGGGGCCCGATGAACACTGAAGCTTTCTTT

D: -
size: -
V: TRBV2
J: TRBJ1-5
CDR3: CASRIDRNQPQHF
DNA: TGTGCCAGCAGGATAGACAGGAATCAGCCCCAGCATTTT

D: -
size: -
V: TRBV7-8
J: TRBJ1-4
CDR3: CASSLRPYEKLFF
DNA: TGTGCCAGCAGCTTACGGCCCTATGAAAAACTGTTTTTT

D: -
size: -
V: TRBV24-1
J: TRBJ1-2
CDR3: CATSDRGVNGYTF
DNA: TGTGCCACCAGCGACCGCGGGGTGAATGGCTACACCTTC

D: -
size: few
V: TRBV20-1
J: TRBJ1-1
CDR3: CSPGEGSAFF
DNA: TGCAGTCCGGGGGAGGGATCAGCTTTCTTT

D: TRBD1
size: few
V: TRBV6-1
J: TRBJ1-1
CDR3: CASSHLGQANTEAFF
DNA: TGTGCCAGCAGCCACCTGGGACAGGCGAACACTGAAGCTTTCTTT

D: -
size: few
V: TRBV20-1
J: TRBJ1-5
CDR3: CSATSGDSNQPQHF
DNA: TGCAGTGCTACCAGCGGGGATAGCAATCAGCCCCAGCATTTT

D: -
size: -
V: TRBV4-2
J: TRBJ1-4
CDR3: CASSQVLTSGEKLFF
DNA: TGTGCCAGCAGCCAAGTACTTACCAGTGGGGAAAAACTGTTTTTT

D: TRBD2
size: -
V: TRBV9
J: TRBJ2-3
CDR3: CASSSRSSGDTQYF
DNA: TGTGCCAGCAGCTCCCGGTCTAGCGGGGATACGCAGTATTTT

D: TRBD1
size: -
V: TRBV7-9
J: TRBJ1-2
CDR3: CASSLGDRAGYTF
DNA: TGTGCCAGCAGCTTAGGGGACAGGGCTGGCTACACCTTC

D: TRBD1
size: -
V: TRBV7-9
J: TRBJ2-7
CDR3: CASSSRTGLSYEQYF
DNA: TGTGCCAGCAGCTCCAGGACAGGACTCTCCTACGAGCAGTACTTC

D: TRBD1
size: few
V: TRBV24-1
J: TRBJ1-2
CDR3: CATSAGDRLNYGYTF
DNA: TGTGCCACCAGTGCCGGGGACAGATTAAACTATGGCTACACCTTC

D: TRBD1
size: -
V: TRBV7-2
J: TRBJ1-1
CDR3: CASSLDRTGGTEAFF
DNA: TGTGCCAGCAGCTTAGATCGCACAGGGGGGACTGAAGCTTTCTTT

D: -
size: -
V: TRBV7-9
J: TRBJ1-2
CDR3: CASTYVTGTNYGYTF
DNA: TGTGCCAGCACTTATGTGACGGGAACAAACTATGGCTACACCTTC

D: TRBD2
size: few
V: TRBV6-5
J: TRBJ2-2
CDR3: CASRKRGGNGELFF
DNA: TGTGCCAGCAGGAAGCGGGGGGGCAATGGGGAGCTGTTTTTT

D: -
size: -
V: TRBV27
J: TRBJ1-1
CDR3: CASSWPGGTEAFF
DNA: TGTGCCAGCAGTTGGCCGGGAGGCACTGAAGCTTTCTTT

D: TRBD2
size: once
V: TRBV10-3
J: TRBJ2-2
CDR3: CAIRTSGGASAGELFF
DNA: TGTGCCATCAGAACTAGCGGGGGAGCTAGTGCCGGGGAGCTGTTTTTT

D: -
size: few
V: TRBV6-1
J: TRBJ1-2
CDR3: CASSELAGDHF
DNA: TGTGCCAGCAGTGAACTCGCAGGGGATCACTTC

D: -
size: -
V: TRBV5-5
J: TRBJ1-1
CDR3: CASSLSAGDGWSPEAFF
DNA: TGTGCCAGCAGCTTGAGCGCGGGGGATGGTTGGTCCCCTGAAGCTTTCTTT

D: -
size: many
V: TRBV12-3/TRBV12-4
J: TRBJ1-6
CDR3: CASSSDPLRGYSPLHF
DNA: TGTGCCAGCAGTTCCGATCCGCTTAGGGGGTATTCACCCCTCCACTTT

D: TRBD1
size: -
V: TRBV3-1
J: TRBJ1-4
CDR3: CASSRTGLKEKLFF
DNA: TGTGCCAGCAGCCGGACAGGCCTTAAGGAAAAACTGTTTTTT

D: TRBD2
size: few
V: TRBV9
J: TRBJ2-7
CDR3: CASSVAPGLAVYEQYF
DNA: TGTGCCAGCAGCGTAGCTCCGGGACTAGCGGTTTACGAGCAGTACTTC

D: TRBD2
size: -
V: TRBV20-1
J: TRBJ2-3
CDR3: CSARRTSGITDTQYF
DNA: TGCAGTGCTAGAAGGACTAGCGGGATAACAGATACGCAGTATTTT

D: -
size: few
V: TRBV20-1
J: TRBJ2-3
CDR3: CSGLQRLDHTYTQYF
DNA: TGCAGTGGACTCCAAAGACTAGACCACACCTATACGCAGTATTTT

D: -
size: -
V: TRBV11-2
J: TRBJ1-1
CDR3: CASSSSKGRRYWEAFF
DNA: TGTGCCAGCAGCTCCAGCAAAGGGCGCAGATATTGGGAAGCTTTCTTT

D: -
size: -
V: TRBV29-1
J: TRBJ1-1
CDR3: CSVGEGRMNTEAFF
DNA: TGCAGCGTTGGCGAGGGTCGCATGAACACTGAAGCTTTCTTT

D: TRBD1
size: -
V: TRBV27
J: TRBJ1-2
CDR3: CASRLAGTGDYGYTF
DNA: TGTGCCAGCAGACTTGCCGGGACAGGGGACTATGGCTACACCTTC

D: -
size: -
V: TRBV30
J: TRBJ1-3
CDR3: CAWSPAGNTIYF
DNA: TGTGCCTGGAGCCCAGCAGGGAACACCATATATTTT

D: -
size: -
V: TRBV20-1
J: TRBJ2-1
CDR3: CSARDYNEQFF
DNA: TGCAGTGCTAGGGATTACAATGAGCAGTTCTTC